This T cell receptor (beta chain) appears in the sequencing data of a study of Ad26.COV2.S vaccination and SARS-CoV-2 variants. Study results and caveats: Placebo recipients trailed vaccine recipients in spike-specific TCR breadth.

From germline, CDR1 is SGHRS and CDR2 YFSETQ. V lost 0 bases and J lost 7, with 14 bases in between. CDR3 length equals 14 residues. A note on this clone: The antigen is not known. The sample holds other DNA sequences that translate to the same CDR3.

As to treatment: around 19 received Ad26.COV2.S at low or high dose, single or two shots; several received placebo; per-sample allocation not given. After the first vaccine or placebo injection, samples were drawn on day 63. The administered vaccine (an Ad26 vector) expressed Wuhan-strain SARS-CoV-2 spike. Assay: immunoSEQ multiplex PCR; the TCRdb copy retains only in-frame clones and omits some. The repertoire consists of about 350,000 clones, with 80% to 90% occurring once and the leading ten covering approximately 5%. The source was peripheral blood, collected in a trial of Ad26.COV2.S vaccine versus placebo. The chain links TRBV5-1 to TRBJ2-7; tentatively, D is TRBD1 or TRBD2 (6 bases each). This TCR was recovered from a person between 18 and 65 years old who received the Ad26.COV2.S COVID-19 vaccine or a placebo. The CDR3 region has the DNA TGCGCCAGCAGCTTGGTGGGGGGCTCTGGGGAGCAGTACTTC. Its translation is CASSLVGGSGEQYF.